These 11 T cell receptor beta chains originate from one sample sequenced in a study of T-cell memory formation after mild COVID-19. A single record per CDR3 protein comes from TCRdb applying MiXCR to the 5' RACE reads. This sample has about 500,000 distinct CDR3 sequences; roughly 20% occur once, and the top ten carry roughly an eighth. Sequenced: PBMCs or a T cell subset sorted from them (not recorded which). The receptors derive from an adult woman who had mild COVID-19 (a few samples of this study predate the infection). Cell type and time point are not known.

The V gene is TRBV4-1, the J gene TRBJ1-5; 10 positions agree with TRBD1. With 1 base clipped from V and 4 bases from J, the junction kept 4 bases outside the gene matches. CDR1 and CDR2 from the germline V gene are MGHRA and YSYEKL. The CDR3 consists of 16 residues. DNA of the CDR3: TGCGCCAGCAGCCAAGCTGGGACAGGGGAGAATCAGCCCCAGCATTTT. Translation gives CASSQAGTGENQPQHF.

V gene TRBV6-2 or TRBV6-3 combines with J gene TRBJ2-7; 9 bases map to TRBD1. Germline V gives CDR1 MNHEY, CDR2 SVGEGT. This CDR3 comprises 19 residues. V gave up 6 bases and J gave up 3 bases; unmatched junction bases: 21. CDR3 coding DNA: TGTGCCAGCAGAGACCAGGGACAGGGCTTCAGCTTGGCAGACTACGAGCAGTACTTC. It codes for CASRDQGQGFSLADYEQYF.

In its sample, this clonotype was seen a few times. The CDR3 region is CASRNRGGGWEQYF. Here the CDR3 DNA reads TGTGCCAGCAGGAACAGGGGGGGAGGATGGGAGCAGTACTTC. The rearrangement links TRBV6-1 to TRBJ2-7; TRBD1 is a possible D gene (8 bases). This CDR3 has 14 amino acids. Germline CDR1 is MNHNS and CDR2 is SASEGT. Deletions cut 6 bases from V and 7 bases from J, with 19 bases between.

The rearrangement uses TRBV5-5 and TRBJ1-5; 8 nucleotides line up with TRBD1. Germline values: CDR1 SGHKS, CDR2 YYEKEE (reference sequence). Trimming took 0 bases from V and 4 from J; bases not matched to a gene: 6. The CDR3 is 16 amino acids. The CDR3 here is CASSLGDRRGNQPQHF. The CDR3 nucleotides read TGTGCCAGCAGCTTGGGGGACAGGAGAGGGAATCAGCCCCAGCATTTT. Filled out from reference TRBV5-5 and TRBJ1-5, the complete variable domain reads DAGVTQSPTHLIKTRGQQVTLRCSPISGHKSVSWYQQVLGQGPQFIFQYYEKEERGRGNFPDRFSARQFPNYSSELNVNALLLGDSALYLCASSLGDRRGNQPQHFGDGTRLSIL.

This chain joins TRBV18 and TRBJ2-3; 9 bases line up with TRBD1. Germline lookup yields CDR1 KGHSH and CDR2 LQKENI. With V trimmed by 5 bases and J by 3 bases, 9 bases remained unmatched. CDR3 length equals 16 residues. The CDR3 sequence is CASSTQGAGGTDTQYF. Written as DNA, the CDR3 is TGTGCCAGCTCAACACAGGGGGCAGGTGGGACAGATACGCAGTATTTT.

V and J are TRBV7-2 and TRBJ2-7; a possible D gene is TRBD1 (6 bases). Germline V CDR1 and CDR2: SGHTA, FQGNSA. V gave up 5 bases and J gave up 6 bases, with 20 bases separating them. The CDR3 contains 15 residues. CDR3 sequence: CASSHDKAGELEQYF. The CDR3 nucleotides are TGTGCCAGCAGCCACGACAAGGCAGGGGAGCTCGAGCAGTACTTC.

V is TRBV27 and J is TRBJ2-2; TRBD1 or TRBD2 may be the D gene (5 bases each). This CDR3 is 17 amino acids long. V was trimmed by 10 bases and J by 4 bases, leaving 25 bases between them. Looked up from germline, CDR1 is MNHEY and CDR2 is SMNVEV (reference sequence). CDR3 DNA: TGTGCCACCCGGCTAACCCCTCCCGGGACGATCACCGGGGAGCTGTTTTTT. It is translated as CATRLTPPGTITGELFF.

This CDR3 reads CATSEGVGYTF. The CDR3 DNA follows: TGTGCCACCAGTGAGGGGGTCGGCTACACCTTC. The chain is built from TRBV24-1 and TRBJ1-2; D perhaps matches TRBD1 (5 bases). Germline lookup yields CDR1 KGHDR and CDR2 SFDVKD. The CDR3 length is 11 residues. Trimming shortened V by 4 bases and J by 8 bases, and 7 bases separated the two germline ends.

The rearrangement links TRBV6-5 to TRBJ1-6; D is undetermined. The germline V gene has CDR1 MNHEY and CDR2 SVGAGI. Trimming cost V 2 bases and J 16 bases, with 12 bases left between them. CDR3 length: 12 residues. The DNA of the CDR3 is TGTGCCAGCAGTTACCTCAGCGGGAATCTCCACTTT. Translation gives CASSYLSGNLHF.

The chain has TRBV4-2 and TRBJ2-1; no reliable D call. The V end was cut by 4 bases, the J end by 2 bases, with 9 bases between. Germline V gene lookup returns CDR1 LGHNA and CDR2 YNFKEQ. The CDR3 contains 14 residues. CDR3 coding DNA: TGTGCCAGCAGCCGGGCGGATACCTACAATGAGCAGTTCTTC. Translated: CASSRADTYNEQFF.

V usage is TRBV12-5 and J usage is TRBJ2-1; D remains unclear. There are 13 residues in the CDR3. V was shortened by 9 bases and J by 1 base, with 10 bases between the two germline ends. CDR1 is LGHNT, CDR2 FRNRAP, per germline. CDR3 residues: CASNDGSYNEQFF. CDR3 in DNA: TGTGCTAGCAATGATGGATCCTACAATGAGCAGTTCTTC.